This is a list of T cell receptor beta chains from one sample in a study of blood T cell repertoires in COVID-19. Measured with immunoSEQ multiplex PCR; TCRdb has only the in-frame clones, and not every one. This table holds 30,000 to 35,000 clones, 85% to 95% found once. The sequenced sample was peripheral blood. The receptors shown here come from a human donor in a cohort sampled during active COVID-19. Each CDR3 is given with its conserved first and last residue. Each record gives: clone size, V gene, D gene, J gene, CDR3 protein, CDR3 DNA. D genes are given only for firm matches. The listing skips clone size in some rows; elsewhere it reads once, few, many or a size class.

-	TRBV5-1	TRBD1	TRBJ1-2	CASSVETGGGYGYTF	TGCGCCAGCAGCGTGGAGACAGGGGGTGGCTATGGCTACACCTTC
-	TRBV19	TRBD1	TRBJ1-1	CASKTGDDTEAFF	TGTGCCAGTAAGACAGGGGATGACACTGAAGCTTTCTTT
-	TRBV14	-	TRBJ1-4	CASSQDLSSDEKLFF	TGTGCCAGCAGCCAAGATCTGAGCTCCGATGAAAAACTGTTTTTT
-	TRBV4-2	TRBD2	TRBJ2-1	CASSHSLAGVDEQFF	TGTGCCAGCAGCCACTCTCTAGCGGGAGTGGATGAGCAGTTCTTC
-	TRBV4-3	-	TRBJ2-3	CASSPQLLKDTQYF	TGCGCCAGCAGCCCCCAACTCCTGAAAGATACGCAGTATTTT
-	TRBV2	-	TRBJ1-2	CASSGGRGYGYTF	TGTGCCAGCAGTGGTGGAAGGGGGTATGGCTACACCTTC
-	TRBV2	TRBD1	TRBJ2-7	CASKTPGQGYEQYF	TGTGCCAGCAAGACCCCGGGACAGGGGTACGAGCAGTACTTC
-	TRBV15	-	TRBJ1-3	CATRAGGNTIYF	TGTGCCACCAGGGCAGGGGGAAACACCATATATTTT
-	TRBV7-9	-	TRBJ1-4	CASSLGTVGNEKLFF	TGTGCCAGCAGCTTAGGGACAGTTGGGAATGAAAAACTGTTTTTT
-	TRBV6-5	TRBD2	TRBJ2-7	CASSYPGTNSYEQYF	TGTGCCAGCAGTTACCCCGGGACTAACTCCTACGAGCAGTACTTC
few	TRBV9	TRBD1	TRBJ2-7	CASSEGGQGTYEQYF	TGTGCCAGCAGCGAGGGGGGACAGGGGACCTACGAGCAGTACTTC
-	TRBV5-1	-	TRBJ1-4	CASSTIGQGQEKLFF	TGCGCCAGCAGCACTATAGGGCAGGGGCAGGAAAAACTGTTTTTT
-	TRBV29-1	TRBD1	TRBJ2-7	CSVEKFGTGGQYEQYF	TGCAGCGTTGAAAAGTTCGGGACAGGGGGTCAATACGAGCAGTACTTC
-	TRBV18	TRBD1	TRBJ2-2	CASSPGQGDTGELFF	TGTGCCAGCTCACCAGGACAGGGGGACACCGGGGAGCTGTTTTTT
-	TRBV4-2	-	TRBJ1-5	CASSQDPSRRDQPQHF	TGTGCCAGCAGCCAAGATCCTTCCAGGAGGGATCAGCCCCAGCATTTT
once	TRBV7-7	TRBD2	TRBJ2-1	CASSLAWGSGGEQFF	TGTGCTAGCAGCTTAGCGTGGGGTAGCGGGGGTGAGCAGTTCTTC
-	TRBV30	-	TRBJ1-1	CAWDPLTGRMNTEAFF	TGTGCCTGGGATCCCCTTACAGGGCGGATGAACACTGAAGCTTTCTTT
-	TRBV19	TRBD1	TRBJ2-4	CASSVNGQGAKNIQYF	TGTGCCAGTAGTGTAAACGGACAGGGGGCCAAAAACATTCAGTACTTC
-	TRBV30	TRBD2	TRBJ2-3	CAWSVRASGSVDTQYF	TGTGCCTGGAGTGTACGGGCTAGCGGGAGTGTCGATACGCAGTATTTT
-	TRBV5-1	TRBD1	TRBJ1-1	CASSRRTGLEAEAFF	TGCGCCAGCAGCCGAAGGACAGGGTTAGAGGCTGAAGCTTTCTTT